Listed below are T cell receptor beta chains from one sample, sequenced in a study of tumor and adjacent non-tumor tissue in lung cancer. TCRdb used MiXCR to reprocess the multiplex PCR reads, holding one entry per CDR3 protein. This table holds 90,000 to 100,000 distinct CDR3 sequences, about 80% found once. The sequencing input was distant non-tumor lung tissue. These receptor sequences come from a man aged 55 to 69 with small cell lung cancer. The CDR3 runs from the conserved cysteine through the conserved F or W. The D gene is left open where the match is weak. Size is stated for part of the rows, as once, few or many counts, or as a class when the clone is expanded.

d_gene | len | j_gene | v_gene | abundance | CDR3aa | CDR3nt
- | 15 | TRBJ2-1 | TRBV11-2 | - | CASSLESASYNEQFF | TGTGCCAGCAGTTTAGAGTCTGCCTCCTACAATGAGCAGTTCTTC
- | 15 | TRBJ2-7 | TRBV11-2 | - | CANSLTSSDSYEQYF | TGTGCCAATAGCTTAACTTCTAGCGACTCCTACGAGCAGTACTTC
TRBD2 | 15 | TRBJ2-1 | TRBV20-1 | many | CSARVSSGGGNEQFF | TGCAGTGCTAGGGTCTCATCGGGAGGAGGGAATGAGCAGTTCTTC
- | 17 | TRBJ2-6 | TRBV12-3/TRBV12-4 | once | CASSSDNRNSGANVLTF | TGCGCCAGCAGTTCCGATAACAGGAACTCTGGGGCCAACGTCCTGACTTTC
TRBD1 | 13 | TRBJ1-2 | TRBV29-1 | - | CSVATGALYDYTF | TGCAGCGTCGCGACAGGGGCCTTATACGACTACACCTTC
TRBD2 | 17 | TRBJ2-2 | TRBV4-1 | few | CANSSRTSGTNTGELFF | TGTGCCAACAGTTCCCGGACTAGCGGGACGAACACCGGGGAGCTGTTTTTT
TRBD2 | 16 | TRBJ2-2 | TRBV6-1 | - | CASSGLAGANTGELFF | TGTGCCAGCAGTGGGCTAGCGGGAGCAAACACCGGGGAGCTGTTTTTC
- | 15 | TRBJ2-3 | TRBV11-2 | - | CTSSSRAIAGHTQYF | TGTACCAGCAGCTCCAGAGCGATTGCGGGACATACGCAGTATTTT
- | 14 | TRBJ2-7 | TRBV5-1 | few | CASSYSTGYYEQYF | TGCGCCAGCAGCTACAGCACAGGATACTACGAGCAGTACTTC
- | 15 | TRBJ1-2 | TRBV6-2/TRBV6-3 | - | CAISYSRGSGYGYTF | TGTGCCATCAGTTATTCCCGGGGCTCCGGCTATGGCTACACCTTC
- | 13 | TRBJ2-1 | TRBV10-2 | - | CSSCKTGQGEQFF | TGCTCCAGCTGCAAGACTGGCCAGGGTGAACAGTTCTTC
- | 14 | TRBJ2-3 | TRBV6-5 | - | CTSSRRGNTDMQYF | TGTACCAGCAGCCGAAGGGGAAACACAGATATGCAGTATTTT
- | 15 | TRBJ2-7 | TRBV28 | - | CVSSPPGNLTYEQYF | TGTGTCAGCAGTCCCCCGGGCAACCTAACCTACGAGCAGTACTTC
TRBD1 | 14 | TRBJ2-1 | TRBV12-3/TRBV12-4 | - | CASSSGTDHNDQIF | TGTGCCAGCAGTTCCGGGACAGACCACAATGATCAGATCTTC
- | 13 | TRBJ1-4 | TRBV12-3/TRBV12-4 | - | CASQKATNGKLFF | TGTGCCAGTCAGAAAGCAACTAATGGGAAACTGTTTTTT
- | 16 | TRBJ1-1 | TRBV5-6 | - | CASSLASGAANTVTFF | TGTGCCAGCAGCTTGGCCTCCGGGGCAGCGAACACTGTAACTTTCTTT
TRBD2 | 16 | TRBJ2-1 | TRBV19 | - | CASSIRGGRPYNEQFF | TGTGCCAGTAGTATTCGTGGCGGGAGGCCCTACAATGAGCAATTCTTC
- | 15 | TRBJ1-1 | TRBV6-2/TRBV6-3 | - | CVSSDVAPVYSEAFF | TGTGTCAGCAGTGACGTGGCACCGGTTTATTCTGAAGCTTTCTTT
- | 15 | TRBJ2-7 | TRBV11-3 | - | CVSSQGPGSVIEQYF | TGTGTCAGCAGCCAGGGGCCGGGATCGGTCATCGAGCAGTACTTT
- | 12 | TRBJ1-1 | TRBV10-3 | - | CTISREGAEAFF | TGTACCATCAGCCGAGAGGGCGCTGAAGCCTTCTTT
- | 14 | TRBJ1-5 | TRBV11-1 | - | CASRDGGTNQPQHF | TGTGCCAGCAGGGACGGCGGAACCAATCAGCCCCAGCATTTT
- | 15 | TRBJ1-4 | TRBV5-4 | many | CASSPGGQTNEKLFF | TGTGCCAGCAGCCCCGGGGGACAAACTAATGAAAAACTGTTTTTT
- | 15 | TRBJ2-1 | TRBV6-5 | - | CANSYSVGMGNEQSF | -
TRBD2 | 15 | TRBJ2-1 | TRBV5-1 | many | CASATQAGDYNEQFF | TGCGCCAGCGCAACTCAAGCGGGAGACTACAATGAGCAGTTCTTC
- | 15 | TRBJ2-1 | TRBV29-1 | - | CSVELSCNPYNEQFF | TGCAGCGTTGAATTATCGTGCAATCCCTACAATGAGCAGTTTTTC